The rows below give T cell receptor beta chains drawn from one sample of a study of blood T cell repertoires in COVID-19. Generated by immunoSEQ multiplex PCR, the TCRdb table keeps only in-frame clones and is missing some. The sample consists of approximately 54,000 clones, approximately 82% of them appearing once. The source material was peripheral blood. Receptors were obtained from a human donor in a cohort sampled during active COVID-19. Each CDR3 is given with its conserved first and last residue. The D gene is left open where the match is weak. The size entry is marked missing in some rows and otherwise reads once, few, many or a size class.

>TRBJ1-2|TRBV9|-|-
TGTGCCAGCAGCGTAGTAAGAGGGAATGGCTACACCTTC
CASSVVRGNGYTF
>TRBJ1-5|TRBV6-5|-|-
TGTGCCAGCAGTCCGCGGGGCTTTGAGCCCCAGCATTTT
CASSPRGFEPQHF
>TRBJ2-1|TRBV28|-|-
TGTGCCAGCAGTTCCTCAGGGGTAGGGCAGTTCTTC
CASSSSGVGQFF
>TRBJ2-7|TRBV21-1|-|-
TGTGCCAGCAGCAAGGGGCCTGTCTACGAGCAGTACTTC
CASSKGPVYEQYF
>TRBJ2-1|TRBV7-3|-|-
TGTGCCAGCAGCTTAAGATCGAGTCGAGGGTCCTACAATGAGCAGTTCTTC
CASSLRSSRGSYNEQFF
>TRBJ2-7|TRBV10-2|-|TRBD2
TGCGCCAGCAGCCGAGCGGGAGATGGTTACGAGCAGTACTTC
CASSRAGDGYEQYF
>TRBJ2-3|TRBV6-1|-|TRBD2
TGTGCCAGCAGTGAAGCGTCGGGAGGCCTCAGATATACGCAGTATTTT
CASSEASGGLRYTQYF
>TRBJ1-4|TRBV3-1/TRBV3-2|-|TRBD1
TGTGCCAGCAGCCACCGGACAGGGACTGAAAAACTGTTTTTT
CASSHRTGTEKLFF
>TRBJ2-1|TRBV18|-|TRBD1
TGTGCCAGCTCACCAAGTAAGGACAGGGCCAACAATGAGCAGTTCTTC
CASSPSKDRANNEQFF
>TRBJ1-3|TRBV21-1|-|-
TGTGCCAGCAGCCCTGCTTGGGCTTGGGGGCGAAACACCATATATTTT
CASSPAWAWGRNTIYF
>TRBJ2-3|TRBV4-1|-|TRBD1
TGCGCCAGCACCCAGGGACAGCTAGGAGATACGCAGTATTTT
CASTQGQLGDTQYF
>TRBJ2-7|TRBV7-8|-|TRBD1
TGTGCCAGCAGCTTCACAGGGGGGTCCTACGAGCAGTACTTC
CASSFTGGSYEQYF
>TRBJ1-1|TRBV6-2/TRBV6-3|-|-
TGTGCCAGCAGTTACTCGAGCGGGGAGGCGGCTTTCTTT
CASSYSSGEAAFF
>TRBJ2-5|TRBV11-1|-|TRBD2
TGTGCCAGCAGCTTAGTAGCGGGAGCAGAGACCCAGTACTTC
CASSLVAGAETQYF
>TRBJ1-1|TRBV7-9|-|-
TGTGCCAGCAGCTTAGCACAGGGAGGGGACGCTGAAGCTTTCTTT
CASSLAQGGDAEAFF
>TRBJ1-2|TRBV9|-|TRBD1
TGTGCCAGCAGCGCGGGACAGGCCTATGGCTACACCTTC
CASSAGQAYGYTF
>TRBJ2-2|TRBV5-1|-|TRBD1
TGCGCCAGCAGCTTGGGGAACAGGGGGCAAAACACCGGGGAGCTGTTTTTT
CASSLGNRGQNTGELFF
>TRBJ2-5|TRBV7-9|once|TRBD1
TGTGCCAGCAGCTTAGGAGGGGGACCCGGGACAGGGGGAGAGACCCAGTACTTC
CASSLGGGPGTGGETQYF
>TRBJ2-2|TRBV9|-|-
TGTGCCAGCAGCGTAGGTCCCGCGGACACCGGGGAGCTGTTTTTT
CASSVGPADTGELFF
>TRBJ2-7|TRBV4-3|-|TRBD2
TGCGCCAGCAGCCGAATGGGACTAGCGGGATCCGAGCAGTACTTC
CASSRMGLAGSEQYF
>TRBJ2-7|TRBV7-2|-|-
TGTGCCAGCAGCTTAGCCCGAGGAGAGTACGAGCAGTACTTC
CASSLARGEYEQYF
>TRBJ2-3|TRBV4-3|-|TRBD1
TGCGCCAGCAGCCAAGGGGACAGGGCTGATACGCAGTATTTT
CASSQGDRADTQYF
>TRBJ2-5|TRBV6-5|-|-
TGTGCCAGCAGTTACCTACACCAAGAGACCCAGTACTTC
CASSYLHQETQYF
>TRBJ1-5|TRBV6-6|-|-
TGTGCCAGCAGTCCGGAGGGCAATCAGCCCCAGCATTTT
CASSPEGNQPQHF
>TRBJ1-3|TRBV30|-|TRBD1
TGTGCCTGGGGACAGGGGACTGGAAACACCATATATTTT
CAWGQGTGNTIYF
>TRBJ1-4|TRBV19|-|-
TGTGCCAGTACCCCCGACAGGACAGCCGAAAAACTGTTTTTT
CASTPDRTAEKLFF
>TRBJ2-5|TRBV5-4|-|TRBD1
TGTGCCAGCAGCCCGGACAGGGCTACTCAAGAGACCCAGTACTTC
CASSPDRATQETQYF
>TRBJ1-1|TRBV10-3|-|TRBD1
TGTGCCATCAGTGATGTTCGACAGGGGGCTGGTGAAGCTTTCTTT
CAISDVRQGAGEAFF
>TRBJ2-5|TRBV10-2|-|-
TGCGCCAGCAGTGGCCCCGGGACACCCCAAGAGACCCAGTACTTC
CASSGPGTPQETQYF
>TRBJ1-2|TRBV11-2|once|TRBD1
TGTGCCAGCAGCTCCCTGACAGGGGACGATGGCTACACCTTC
CASSSLTGDDGYTF
>TRBJ2-3|TRBV9|-|TRBD2
TGTGCCAGCGGGCTAGCGGGAGCAGATACGCAGTATTTT
CASGLAGADTQYF
>TRBJ2-1|TRBV7-9|-|-
TGTGCCAGCAGCTCTTCCTTGCGCCCGCCTTACAATGAGCAGTTCTTC
CASSSSLRPPYNEQFF
>TRBJ2-1|TRBV28|-|TRBD2
TGTGCCAGCATAGCGGGAGGCTCCTACAATGAGCAGTTCTTC
CASIAGGSYNEQFF
>TRBJ2-3|TRBV5-1|-|TRBD2
TGCGCCAGCAGCTTGGGGCTAGCGGGGAGCACAGATACGCAGTATTTT
CASSLGLAGSTDTQYF
>TRBJ2-7|TRBV19|-|-
TGTGCCAGTAGTATCGGGGTAAGCTCCTACGAGCAGTACTTC
CASSIGVSSYEQYF
>TRBJ1-1|TRBV6-2/TRBV6-3|-|-
TGTGCCAGCAGTTCAGGGTTCGCTGAAGCTTTCTTT
CASSSGFAEAFF
>TRBJ2-1|TRBV4-2|-|-
TGTGCCAGCAGCCAAGGGGCTCGGACTCAACCCTACAATGAGCAGTTCTTC
CASSQGARTQPYNEQFF
>TRBJ1-2|TRBV19|-|TRBD1
TGTGCCAGTAGTGGACGACAGGGATATGGCTACACCTTC
CASSGRQGYGYTF
>TRBJ2-3|TRBV9|-|TRBD2
TGTGCCAGCAGCGTAGCTTCTAGCGGGAAGTGGGATACGCAGTATTTT
CASSVASSGKWDTQYF
>TRBJ1-1|TRBV7-2|few|TRBD1
TGTGCCAGCAGCTCCGGACAGGCGTGGGATGGAACTGAAGCTTTCTTT
CASSSGQAWDGTEAFF
>TRBJ2-5|TRBV4-1|few|-
TGCGCCAGCAGCCAAGGGGGGCTGGAAGAGACCCAGTACTTC
CASSQGGLEETQYF
>TRBJ2-3|TRBV12-3/TRBV12-4|-|TRBD2
TGTGGCTCTAGCGGGAGCACAGATACGCAGTATTTT
CGSSGSTDTQYF